Detailed here is one T cell receptor beta chain. What it recognizes is unknown. The sample belongs to a study of cytomegalovirus exposure and HLA in healthy donors. Primers included in the PCR were 60 Vbeta and 13 Jbeta primers. Assay: immunoSEQ multiplex PCR; the TCRdb copy retains only in-frame clones and omits some. The sample lists approximately 100,000 clones, about 75% occurring once. Germline CDR1 and CDR2: SGHTA and FQGTGA. The ends lost 5 bases at V and 7 bases at J; junction bases unmatched: 9. This CDR3 comprises 15 residues. Study outcomes and limitations: Sequencing depth roughly uniform across donors was assumed in presence/absence analyses. In an earlier analysis, in some 540 donors, most V segments appeared productive either ~87% or ~30% of the time. The study designated 150 or so TCR beta chains cytomegalovirus-associated. In a later analysis, at a false discovery rate of 0.05, approximately 16,000 TCR beta sequences matched HLA alleles.

Sequencing was done on a sample of PBMCs. This receptor was obtained from a woman between 35 and 50 years old in good health and CMV-seropositive. The chain couples TRBV7-3 to TRBJ2-1; 9 bases agree with TRBD1. The DNA for the CDR3 is TGTGCCAGCAGCATTTGGGACAGGGCGGGAAATGAGCAGTTCTTC. It translates to CASSIWDRAGNEQFF.